Listed below are T cell receptor beta chains from one sample, sequenced in a study of molecular identifiers for immune sequencing clone quantification. MiXCR, run by TCRdb on the PCR reads, gives a single entry per CDR3 protein. The data hold approximately 680,000 distinct CDR3 sequences, with about 25% observed a single time. Material: naive CD8+ T cells from blood, with Jurkat cell RNA spiked in. These receptors were obtained from a human donor in good health. Some libraries in this study had Jurkat cell RNA spiked in. Each CDR3 is given with its conserved first and last residue. D genes are given only for firm matches. Expanded clones are given a class, and other clones once, few, many or no size at all.

size: many
J: TRBJ1-2
D: .
V: TRBV13
DNA: TGTGCCAGCAGCCCGTCTAACTATGGCTACACCTTC
CDR3: CASSPSNYGYTF

size: few
J: TRBJ1-3
D: .
V: TRBV7-9
DNA: TGTGCCAGCAGCTATTATCCCTGGACTGGTGACTCTGGAAACACCATATATTTT
CDR3: CASSYYPWTGDSGNTIYF

size: once
J: TRBJ2-2
D: TRBD1
V: TRBV19
DNA: TGTGCCAGTAGTATAATGGGCGGGACAGGGGAGCTGCTTTTT
CDR3: CASSIMGGTGELLF

size: .
J: TRBJ2-7
D: TRBD1
V: TRBV20-1
DNA: TGCAGCAACCAGCACGAACTCCGGGACAGGGGCGTCTACGAGCAGTACTTC
CDR3: CSNQHELRDRGVYEQYF

size: .
J: TRBJ2-7
D: .
V: TRBV30
DNA: TGTGCCTGGAGTGTTGGGGGGGCGGCCGAGCAGTCCTTC
CDR3: CAWSVGGAAEQSF

size: many
J: TRBJ2-3
D: TRBD2
V: TRBV5-5
DNA: TGTGCCAGCAGCCGGTGGCTGAGCGGGGGCCCAGATACGCAGTATTTT
CDR3: CASSRWLSGGPDTQYF

size: many
J: TRBJ2-7
D: .
V: TRBV27
DNA: TGTGCCAGCAGTTTATCGGCAGGGAGGGAGCAGTACTTC
CDR3: CASSLSAGREQYF

size: .
J: TRBJ2-1
D: .
V: TRBV7-9
DNA: TGTGCGCGCAGCTTAGCCCTCACCTCCTACATTGAGCAGTTCTTC
CDR3: CARSLALTSYIEQFF

size: many
J: TRBJ2-5
D: .
V: TRBV7-2
DNA: TGTGCCAGCAGCTTGGGCCCAGGGCTTGAGACCCAGTACTTC
CDR3: CASSLGPGLETQYF

size: many
J: TRBJ1-2
D: TRBD1
V: TRBV12-3/TRBV12-4
DNA: TGTGCCAGCAGTTTAGCGGGGACAGTTTATGGCTACACCTTC
CDR3: CASSLAGTVYGYTF

size: .
J: TRBJ2-7
D: .
V: TRBV6-5
DNA: TGTGCCAGCAGTTACGCAGGCGTAGGGTACGAGCAGTACTTC
CDR3: CASSYAGVGYEQYF

size: .
J: TRBJ1-6
D: .
V: TRBV27
DNA: TGTGCCAGCAGTCAACATAATTCACCCCTCCACTTT
CDR3: CASSQHNSPLHF

size: .
J: TRBJ2-1
D: TRBD2
V: TRBV5-1
DNA: TGCGCCAGCAGCCAATCTAGCGGGGTAGTTTACAATGAGCAGTTCTTC
CDR3: CASSQSSGVVYNEQFF

size: .
J: TRBJ1-1
D: .
V: TRBV6-5
DNA: TGTGCCAGCAGTTACTCGTGGGCAGGGAACACTGAAGCTTTCTTT
CDR3: CASSYSWAGNTEAFF

size: .
J: TRBJ2-5
D: .
V: TRBV28
DNA: TGTGCCAGCAGTTTAAAGGACAGTACGGAGACCCAGTACTTC
CDR3: CASSLKDSTETQYF

size: .
J: TRBJ2-5
D: .
V: TRBV15
DNA: TGTGCCACCAGCAGAGATCACCCCCTCCGGGAGCAAGAGACCCAGTACTTC
CDR3: CATSRDHPLREQETQYF

size: many
J: TRBJ1-4
D: .
V: TRBV28
DNA: TGTGCCAGCAGCTCAGAACAGGAAACCTATGTTAAACTGTTTTTT
CDR3: CASSSEQETYVKLFF

size: few
J: TRBJ2-5
D: .
V: TRBV9
DNA: TGTGCCAGCAGCCCCCACCAGGGGCCAGAGACCCAGTACTTC
CDR3: CASSPHQGPETQYF

size: many
J: TRBJ1-5
D: TRBD1
V: TRBV19
DNA: TGTGCCAGTACACAGGGGGTGAATCAGCCCCAGCATTTT
CDR3: CASTQGVNQPQHF